A single sample gave rise to the 15 T cell receptor beta chains below, sequenced in a study of blood T cell repertoires in COVID-19. The protocol was immunoSEQ multiplex PCR, while the TCRdb copy is restricted to in-frame clones and leaves out a portion. Among tens of thousands of clones listed, around 89% were seen once. Sequenced: peripheral blood. These receptors were collected from a man between 70 and 80 years old with active or convalescent COVID-19.

The CDR3 DNA follows: TGTGCCAGCAGTGAATACAGCGACAGGGGACGATACTATGGCTACACCTTC. Residues: CASSEYSDRGRYYGYTF. This chain links TRBV25-1 with TRBJ1-2; 8 nucleotides line up with TRBD1. The CDR3 has 17 residues. The J segment lost 3 bases and the V segment lost 0 bases, leaving 9 bases of the junction unmatched. Germline CDR1 and CDR2: MGHDK and SYGVNS.

The chain combines TRBV11-2 with TRBJ2-3; 7 positions agree with TRBD2. This CDR3 is 18 amino acids long. Trimming cost V 1 base and J 3 bases; bases outside gene matches: 13. The germline V gene encodes CDR1 SGHAT and CDR2 FQNNGV. The CDR3, as DNA: TGTGCCAGCAGCTTAGTTGCCTTACGGGCCGGGGGGACAGATACGCAGTATTTT. Amino acid sequence: CASSLVALRAGGTDTQYF.

This clone was recorded only once. The rearrangement joins TRBV6-6 to TRBJ1-2; D might be TRBD1 (6 bases). Between the trimmed V and J ends, which lost 2 bases and 4 bases, there was a span of 11 bases. The CDR3 is 14 residues long. Germline lookup yields CDR1 MNHNY and CDR2 SVGAGI (reference sequence). CDR3 region: CASSYNTGSYGYTF. CDR3 DNA sequence: TGTGCCAGCAGTTACAACACAGGGAGCTATGGCTACACCTTC.

This chain connects TRBV6-6 to TRBJ1-6; 8 bases align to TRBD1. Per germline, CDR1 MNHNY and CDR2 SVGAGI (reference sequence). With V trimmed by 5 bases and J by 10 bases, 7 bases remained unmatched. The CDR3 covers 14 residues. In DNA form, the CDR3 reads TGTGCCAGCAGTGGACAGGGAAATCGCTCACCCCTCCACTTT. Protein product: CASSGQGNRSPLHF.

The rearrangement uses TRBV2 and TRBJ1-2; the D gene is possibly TRBD1 (6 bases). Trimming shortened V by 2 bases and J by 2 bases, and 12 bases separated the two germline ends. Germline V gene lookup returns CDR1 SNHLY and CDR2 FYNNEI. CDR3 length equals 15 residues. The CDR3, as DNA: TGTGCCAGCAGTGAAATGAGGGGGGGAAACTATGGCTACACCTTC. Amino acid sequence: CASSEMRGGNYGYTF.

This rearrangement joins TRBV27 to TRBJ2-7, with D unresolved. Germline V gives CDR1 MNHEY, CDR2 SMNVEV (reference sequence). V lost 4 bases and J lost 0, with 7 bases in between. The CDR3 runs 13 residues. The CDR3 sequence: CASSSPNSYEQYF. For the CDR3, the DNA is TGTGCCAGCAGTTCCCCAAACTCCTACGAGCAGTACTTC.

The V gene is TRBV29-1, the J gene TRBJ1-5; 7 bases are a match to TRBD1. There are 14 residues in the CDR3. The V and J ends lost 6 bases and 8 bases, in that order; junction bases with no gene match: 13. Germline CDR1 is SQVTM and CDR2 is ANQGSEA. The CDR3 DNA reads TGCAGCGTCACACCCTCTCGACAGGGAAAGCCCCAGCATTTT. The encoded protein is CSVTPSRQGKPQHF.

V is TRBV30 and J is TRBJ2-2, with TRBD2 matching 8 bases. V dropped 0 bases and J dropped 5; count of bases not matched to a gene: 8. Germline CDR1 GTSNPN, CDR2 SVGIG (reference sequence). This CDR3 spans 16 amino acids. The CDR3 coding sequence is TGTGCCTGGAGTGTACTTACGGCGGGAGGTACCGGGGAGCTGTTTTTT. It translates to CAWSVLTAGGTGELFF.

V gene TRBV11-2 combines with J gene TRBJ2-7; 10 bases align to TRBD1. Per germline, CDR1 SGHAT and CDR2 FQNNGV. The CDR3 has 14 residues. Trimming took 5 bases from V and 7 from J; bases not matched to a gene: 8. The CDR3 DNA reads TGTGCCAGCAGCCGGGACAGGGGACTATCGGAGCAGTACTTC. Its translation is CASSRDRGLSEQYF. The full variable domain, completed using reference TRBV11-2 and TRBJ2-7, is EAGVAQSPRYKIIEKRQSVAFWCNPISGHATLYWYQQILGQGPKLLIQFQNNGVVDDSQLPKDRFSAERLKGVDSTLKIQPAKLEDSAVYLCASSRDRGLSEQYFGPGTRLTVT.

This chain connects TRBV5-4 to TRBJ2-1; 9 positions match TRBD2. CDR3 size: 14 residues. Germline CDR1 SGHNT, CDR2 YYREEE (reference sequence). Unmatched junction bases numbered 4, after V lost 0 bases and J lost 9 bases. The CDR3 sequence: CASSLASLAGEQFF. DNA of the CDR3: TGTGCCAGCAGCTTGGCCTCACTAGCGGGTGAGCAGTTCTTC.

The V call is TRBV5-1, the J call TRBJ1-2; D gene ambiguous. V was clipped by 7 bases and J by 8 bases, with 18 bases between them. Germline values: CDR1 SGHRS, CDR2 YFSETQ. The CDR3 is made up of 13 amino acids. This chain's CDR3 is CASAVSTPGGYTF. Here the CDR3 DNA reads TGCGCCAGCGCTGTTTCAACACCGGGAGGCTACACCTTC.

The chain is built from TRBV5-1 and TRBJ1-2; 7 nucleotides align to TRBD1. CDR3 length: 13 amino acids. The germline V gene encodes CDR1 SGHRS and CDR2 YFSETQ. V was clipped by 4 bases and J by 6 bases; unmatched bases: 6. The chain's CDR3 is CASSPTGADGYTF. Here the CDR3 DNA reads TGCGCCAGCAGCCCAACAGGGGCAGATGGCTACACCTTC.

The genes are TRBV6-1 and TRBJ1-3; D unclear. The V end was cut by 2 bases, the J end by 1 base, with 6 bases between. This CDR3 is built from 14 residues. The germline V gene has CDR1 MNHNS and CDR2 SASEGT. The CDR3 DNA is TGTGCCAGCAGTGAAAGGGAGTCTGGAAACACCATATATTTT. Residues: CASSERESGNTIYF.

This chain joins TRBV2 and TRBJ1-1; TRBD1 is a possible D gene (6 bases). The CDR3 runs to 14 residues. V was pared by 5 bases and J by 3 bases, with 13 bases between. Germline-derived CDR1 and CDR2 are SNHLY and FYNNEI. CDR3 coding DNA: TGTGCCAGCAGTCACGGGACACGATACACTGAAGCTTTCTTT. It yields the protein CASSHGTRYTEAFF.

The chain combines TRBV11-2 with TRBJ2-7, with 9 bases that match TRBD1. This CDR3 contains 16 residues. The V gene end was trimmed by 6 bases and the J gene end by 2 bases; junction bases not matched to a gene: 11. Germline V gene data show CDR1 as SGHAT and CDR2 as FQNNGV. This CDR3 is CASRRPGQGGTYEQYF. The CDR3 DNA sequence: TGTGCCAGCAGGCGACCGGGACAGGGAGGAACCTACGAGCAGTACTTC.